This T cell receptor (beta chain) was recovered during a study of OX40 agonist ivuxolimab in advanced cancers. Across the study: Age averaged around 59 years (range about 20 to 80), and just over 80% were male.

Findings and caveats of the study: Low normalized clonal expansion also occurred in some nonresponding patients. Among patients with partial responses at 0.1-3.0 mg/kg, clonal expansion was among the lowest.

Here immunoSEQ multiplex PCR was the method, and the copy in TCRdb shows in-frame clones only, minus some. In the table there are about 22,000 clones, roughly 88% of which are singletons. The V and J ends lost 2 bases and 2 bases respectively, with 10 bases between them. The CDR3 spans 14 residues. Germline loops: CDR1 SGHDT, CDR2 YYEEEE. For this clone: The antigen remains unidentified.

The chain joins TRBV5-6 to TRBJ1-2, with D unresolved. The sequencing used CD4+ or CD8+ T cells sorted from blood, collected in a trial of the OX40 agonist ivuxolimab. This clonotype was obtained from an adult with an advanced solid tumor such as melanoma, head and neck, liver or kidney cancer. DNA of the CDR3: TGTGCCAGCAGCTTCCTTCGCCAAAACTATGGCTACACCTTC. It codes for CASSFLRQNYGYTF.